This T cell receptor (beta chain) was recorded in a study of blood T cells in healthy people across ages. Study details: Capture via template switching afforded approximately one barcoded beta molecule per two T cells.

Together with a sample-barcoded 5' primer, a J-beta primer mix was included in a second PCR lasting roughly 6 to 12 cycles. Unique molecular identifiers of 12 random nucleotides labeled each cDNA. MiXCR, applied by TCRdb to the 5' RACE reads, yields one record per CDR3 protein. Counted here are more than 450,000 distinct CDR3 sequences, 25% to 35% occurring once; the ten biggest clones make up 3.6%. This CDR3 region has 13 residues. V lost 7 bases, J lost 3 bases, and 11 bases lay in between. Only a few counts were recorded for this clonotype. Its antigen is not identified. Study-level findings and limits: Calculation of diversity from one million T cells yielded estimates considered to be underestimates. Naive T cell percentage strongly correlated with TCR beta diversity.

This sample was also put to use in a study of T cells of mothers and their children.

The chain uses TRBV12-3 or TRBV12-4 and TRBJ2-3, with TRBD2 as a possible D gene (6 bases). The specimen sequenced was blood. The receptor was isolated from a boy aged 2 to 10 in good health. CDR3 coding DNA: TGTGCCAGCAAAGGGCTAGCGACAGATACGCAGTATTTT. It yields the protein CASKGLATDTQYF.